Sequencing of this T cell receptor beta chain was carried out in a study of T cells in Graves' hyperthyroidism and ophthalmopathy. Using RNA transcripts as the source, TCR beta CDR3 regions were amplified. The study used the HTBI primer set for a first-round RT-PCR of the TCR CDR3. One entry per CDR3 protein, called by TCRdb with MiXCR from the multiplex PCR reads. This table holds over 700,000 distinct CDR3 sequences, over 15% found once. Germline CDR1 and CDR2: SGHNT and YYREEE (reference sequence). The CDR3 spans 13 residues. Trimming removed 1 base at V and 7 bases at J, with 11 bases between. Patients aged 18 to 65 had newly diagnosed hyperthyroidism of under 2 months' duration. Exclusion followed for patients with uncontrolled infection, other autoimmune disease, pregnancy or lactation. This clonotype turned up a few times.

The V gene is TRBV5-4, the J gene TRBJ1-2; D perhaps matches TRBD1 (6 bases). This sequence originates from a woman aged 45-59 years with Graves' hyperthyroidism that later progressed to Graves' ophthalmopathy. The sample comprised blood. The CDR3 nucleotides read TGTGCCAGCAGCTTGTCAGGGGATCGTGGCTACACCTTC. Its protein is CASSLSGDRGYTF.